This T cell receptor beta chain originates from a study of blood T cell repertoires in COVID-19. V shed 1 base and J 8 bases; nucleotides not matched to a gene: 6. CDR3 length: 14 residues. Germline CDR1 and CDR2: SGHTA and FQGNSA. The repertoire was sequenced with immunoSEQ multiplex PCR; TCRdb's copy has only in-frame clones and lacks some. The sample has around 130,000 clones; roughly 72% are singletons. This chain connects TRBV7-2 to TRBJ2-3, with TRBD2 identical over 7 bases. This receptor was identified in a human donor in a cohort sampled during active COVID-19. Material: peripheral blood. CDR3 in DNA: TGTGCCAGCAGCTTAGGCGGGACGGGGGGTACGCAGTATTTT. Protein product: CASSLGGTGGTQYF.